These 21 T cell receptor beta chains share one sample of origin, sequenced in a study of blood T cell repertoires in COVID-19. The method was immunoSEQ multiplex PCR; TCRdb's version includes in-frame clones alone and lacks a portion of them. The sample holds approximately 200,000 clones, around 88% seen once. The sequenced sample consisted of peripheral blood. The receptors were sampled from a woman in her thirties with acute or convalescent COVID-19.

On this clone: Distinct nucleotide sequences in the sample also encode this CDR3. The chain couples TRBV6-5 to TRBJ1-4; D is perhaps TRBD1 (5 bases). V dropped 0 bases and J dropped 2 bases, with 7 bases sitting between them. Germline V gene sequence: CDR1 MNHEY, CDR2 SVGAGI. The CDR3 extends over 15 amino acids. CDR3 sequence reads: CASSYSGGTNEKLFF. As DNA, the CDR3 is TGTGCCAGCAGTTACTCGGGGGGGACTAATGAAAAACTGTTTTTT.

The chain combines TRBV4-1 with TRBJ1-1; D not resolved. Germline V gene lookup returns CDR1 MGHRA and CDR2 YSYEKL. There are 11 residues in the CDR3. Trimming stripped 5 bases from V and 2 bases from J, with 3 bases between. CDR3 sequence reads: CASSVNTEAFF. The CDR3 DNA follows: TGCGCCAGCAGCGTAAACACTGAAGCTTTCTTT.

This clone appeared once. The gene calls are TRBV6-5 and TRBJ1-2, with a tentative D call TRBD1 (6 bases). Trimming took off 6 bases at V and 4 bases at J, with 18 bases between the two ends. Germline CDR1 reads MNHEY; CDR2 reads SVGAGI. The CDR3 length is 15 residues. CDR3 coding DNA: TGTGCCAGCAGAGGCCCTTTACAGGGAGCCTATGGCTACACCTTC. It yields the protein CASRGPLQGAYGYTF.

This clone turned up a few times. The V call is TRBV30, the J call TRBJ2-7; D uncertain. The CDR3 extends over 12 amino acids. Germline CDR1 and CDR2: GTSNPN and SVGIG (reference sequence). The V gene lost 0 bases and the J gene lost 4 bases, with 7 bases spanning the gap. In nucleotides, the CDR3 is TGTGCCTGGAGTGTAAAACTATACGAGCAGTACTTC. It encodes CAWSVKLYEQYF.

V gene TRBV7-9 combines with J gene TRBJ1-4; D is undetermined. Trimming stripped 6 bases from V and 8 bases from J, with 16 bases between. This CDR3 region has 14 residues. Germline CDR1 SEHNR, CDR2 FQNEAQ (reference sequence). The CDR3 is CASSSYSSGEKLFF. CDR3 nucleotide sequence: TGTGCCAGCAGTTCCTACTCTTCAGGAGAAAAACTGTTTTTT.

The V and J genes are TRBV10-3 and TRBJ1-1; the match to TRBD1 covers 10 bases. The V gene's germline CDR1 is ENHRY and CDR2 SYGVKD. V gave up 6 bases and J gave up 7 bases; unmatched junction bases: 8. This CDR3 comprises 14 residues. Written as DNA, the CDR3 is TGTGCCATCAGGAACCCGGGACAGGGGATTGAAGCTTTCTTT. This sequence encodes CAIRNPGQGIEAFF.

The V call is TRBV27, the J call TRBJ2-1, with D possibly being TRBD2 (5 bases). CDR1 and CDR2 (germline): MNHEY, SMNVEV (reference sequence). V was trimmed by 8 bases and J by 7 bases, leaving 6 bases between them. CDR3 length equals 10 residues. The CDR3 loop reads CASGLNEQFF. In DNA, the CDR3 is TGTGCCAGCGGACTTAATGAGCAGTTCTTC.

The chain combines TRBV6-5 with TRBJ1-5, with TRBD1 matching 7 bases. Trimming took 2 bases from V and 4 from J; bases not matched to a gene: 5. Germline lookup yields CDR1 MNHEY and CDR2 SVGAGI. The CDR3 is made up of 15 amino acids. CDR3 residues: CASSYARGVNQPQHF. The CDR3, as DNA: TGTGCCAGCAGTTACGCCAGGGGGGTAAATCAGCCCCAGCATTTT.

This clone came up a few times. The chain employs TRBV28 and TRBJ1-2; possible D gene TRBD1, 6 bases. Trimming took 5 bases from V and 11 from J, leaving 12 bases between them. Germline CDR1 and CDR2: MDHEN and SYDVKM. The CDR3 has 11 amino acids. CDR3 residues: CASSIQQGYTF. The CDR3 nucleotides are TGTGCCAGCAGTATACAACAGGGTTACACCTTC.

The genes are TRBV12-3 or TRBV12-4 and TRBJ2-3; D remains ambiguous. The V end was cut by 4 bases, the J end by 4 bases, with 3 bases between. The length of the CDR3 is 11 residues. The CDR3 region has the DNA TGTGCCAGCAGTTACTCAGATACGCAGTATTTT. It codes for CASSYSDTQYF.

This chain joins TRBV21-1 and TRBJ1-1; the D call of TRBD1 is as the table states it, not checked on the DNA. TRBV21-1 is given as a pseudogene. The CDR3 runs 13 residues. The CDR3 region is CASSKAPGREAFF. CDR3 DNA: TGTGCCAGCAGCAAGGCCCCAGGGCGGGAAGCTTTCTTT.

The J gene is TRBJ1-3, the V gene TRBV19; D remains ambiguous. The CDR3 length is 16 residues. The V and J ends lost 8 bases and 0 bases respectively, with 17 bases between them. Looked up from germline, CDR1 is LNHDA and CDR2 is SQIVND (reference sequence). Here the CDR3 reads CASGRQRLFSGNTIYF. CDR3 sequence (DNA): TGTGCCAGTGGGAGACAACGTCTTTTCTCTGGAAACACCATATATTTT.

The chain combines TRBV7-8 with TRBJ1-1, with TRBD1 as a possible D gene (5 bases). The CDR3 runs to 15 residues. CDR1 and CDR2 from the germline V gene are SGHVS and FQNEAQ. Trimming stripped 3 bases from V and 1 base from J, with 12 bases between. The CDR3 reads CASSLHRQGNTEAFF. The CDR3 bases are TGTGCCAGCAGCTTGCATCGTCAGGGGAACACTGAAGCTTTCTTT.

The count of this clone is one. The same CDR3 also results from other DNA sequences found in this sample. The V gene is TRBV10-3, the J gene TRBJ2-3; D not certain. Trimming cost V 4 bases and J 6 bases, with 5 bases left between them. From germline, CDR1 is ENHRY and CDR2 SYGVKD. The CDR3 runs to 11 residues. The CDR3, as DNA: TGTGCCATCAGTGGTCGGGATACGCAGTATTTT. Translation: CAISGRDTQYF.

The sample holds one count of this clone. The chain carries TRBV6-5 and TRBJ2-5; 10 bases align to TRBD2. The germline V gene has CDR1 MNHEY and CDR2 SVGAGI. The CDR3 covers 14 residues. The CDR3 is CATARSGGEETQYF. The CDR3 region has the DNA TGTGCTACAGCAAGGAGCGGGGGGGAAGAGACCCAGTACTTC.

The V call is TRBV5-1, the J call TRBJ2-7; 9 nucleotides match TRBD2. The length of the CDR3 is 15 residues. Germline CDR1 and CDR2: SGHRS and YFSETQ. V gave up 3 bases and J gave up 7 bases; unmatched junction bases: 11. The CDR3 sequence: CASSSILAGTGEQYF. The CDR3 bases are TGCGCCAGCAGCTCAATACTAGCGGGTACGGGGGAGCAGTACTTC.

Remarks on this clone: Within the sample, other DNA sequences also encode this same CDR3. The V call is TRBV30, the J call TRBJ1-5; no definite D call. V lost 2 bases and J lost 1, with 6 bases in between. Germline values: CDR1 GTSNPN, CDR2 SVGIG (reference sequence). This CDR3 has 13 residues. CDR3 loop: CAWSRRSNQPQHF. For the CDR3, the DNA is TGTGCCTGGAGTCGGAGAAGCAATCAGCCCCAGCATTTT. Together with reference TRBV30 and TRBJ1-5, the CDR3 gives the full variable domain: SQTIHQWPATLVQPVGSPLSLECTVEGTSNPNLYWYRQAAGRGLQLLFYSVGIGQISSEVPQNLSASRPQDRQFILSSKKLLLSDSGFYLCAWSRRSNQPQHFGDGTRLSIL.

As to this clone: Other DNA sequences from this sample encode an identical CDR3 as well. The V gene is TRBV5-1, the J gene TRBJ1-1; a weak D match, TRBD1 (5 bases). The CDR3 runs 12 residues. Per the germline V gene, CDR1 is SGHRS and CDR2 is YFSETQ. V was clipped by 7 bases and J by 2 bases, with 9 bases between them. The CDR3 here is CASGRENTEAFF. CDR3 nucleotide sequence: TGCGCCAGCGGCAGGGAAAACACTGAAGCTTTCTTT. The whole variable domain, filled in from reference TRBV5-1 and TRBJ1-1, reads KAGVTQTPRYLIKTRGQQVTLSCSPISGHRSVSWYQQTPGQGLQFLFEYFSETQRNKGNFPGRFSGRQFSNSRSEMNVSTLELGDSALYLCASGRENTEAFFGQGTRLTVV.

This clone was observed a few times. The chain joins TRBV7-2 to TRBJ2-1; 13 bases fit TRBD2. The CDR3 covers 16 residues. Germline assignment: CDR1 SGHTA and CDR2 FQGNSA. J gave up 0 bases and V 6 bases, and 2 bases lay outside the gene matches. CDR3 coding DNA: TGTGCCAGCAGGAGACTAGCGGGGGGCTCCTACAATGAGCAGTTCTTC. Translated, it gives CASRRLAGGSYNEQFF.

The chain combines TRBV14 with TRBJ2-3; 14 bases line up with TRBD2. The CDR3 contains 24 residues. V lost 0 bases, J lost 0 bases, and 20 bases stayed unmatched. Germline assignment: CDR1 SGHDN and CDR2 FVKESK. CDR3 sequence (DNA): TGTGCCAGCAGCCAAGATTTTGGACTAGCGGGAGGCCATTCCTGTTTATTTAGCACAGATACGCAGTATTTT. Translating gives CASSQDFGLAGGHSCLFSTDTQYF.

CDR3 nucleotide sequence: TGTGCCAGCGCAGGACAGAACACCGGGGAGCTGTTTTTT. Translated, it gives CASAGQNTGELFF. J is TRBJ2-2 and V is TRBV28; a weak D match, TRBD1 (5 bases). Trimming removed 8 bases from V and 1 base from J, with 8 bases in between. CDR1 is MDHEN and CDR2 is SYDVKM in the germline V gene. This CDR3 has 13 amino acids. Variable domain in full (rest from reference TRBV28 and TRBJ2-2): DVKVTQSSRYLVKRTGEKVFLECVQDMDHENMFWYRQDPGLGLRLIYFSYDVKMKEKGDIPEGYSVSREKKERFSLILESASTNQTSMYLCASAGQNTGELFFGEGSRLTVL.